A selection of T cell receptor beta chains follows, all from one sample in a study of shared clonotypes between healthy human individuals. The data were produced by immunoSEQ multiplex PCR, yet TCRdb's version contains in-frame clones alone and is incomplete. The sample has some 95,000 clones, 67% seen once. The source material was memory CD8+ T cells sorted from blood. All receptors derive from a man aged 30 to 39 in good health. The CDR3 runs from the conserved cysteine through the conserved F or W.

j_gene,v_gene,len,CDR3aa
TRBJ1-2,TRBV6-1,14,CASSGTGLPYGYTF
TRBJ2-4,TRBV28,15,CASSLRSKAKNIQYF
TRBJ2-7,TRBV28,12,CASSSRTYEQYF
TRBJ1-2,TRBV5-5,14,CASSEGQGVYGYTF
TRBJ2-3,TRBV11-2,19,CASSSSVILAGRYTDTQYF
TRBJ2-7,TRBV5-6,13,CASSLNPSGEQYF
TRBJ2-2,TRBV7-2,17,CASSLAGLAGDTGELFF
TRBJ1-1,TRBV19,11,CASSINEEAFF
TRBJ1-3,TRBV6-5,12,CASRPGPHTIYF
TRBJ2-3,TRBV5-1,15,CASTLDDPRVDTQYF
TRBJ2-7,TRBV10-3,16,CAISGGPTEGTYEQYF
TRBJ2-7,TRBV19,14,CASSITGTVSEQYF
TRBJ2-7,TRBV6-1,15,CASSFSGEGSYEQYF
TRBJ1-1,TRBV7-3,12,CASSLIGGEAFF
TRBJ2-2,TRBV28,15,CASSLGQFYTGELFF
TRBJ2-2,TRBV15,16,CATSSRTSGRIGELFF
TRBJ2-5,TRBV5-1,16,CASSLAGGQIQETQYF
TRBJ1-5,TRBV4-1,17,CASSQDSLLYSNQPQHF
TRBJ1-2,TRBV7-2,16,CASSLAWDRGRDGYTF
TRBJ2-7,TRBV25-1,13,CASHGTLLGEQYF
TRBJ2-7,TRBV29-1,14,CSVGVQGFGDEQYF
TRBJ1-5,TRBV9,17,CASSVVPSVTYNQPQHF
TRBJ1-1,TRBV5-1,16,CASTLGTGGGYTEAFF
TRBJ2-1,TRBV5-5,15,CASSFSAGRASEQFF
TRBJ2-3,TRBV9,13,CASSVKPTDTQYF
TRBJ2-1,TRBV7-8,15,CASSFGPSGYNEQFF
TRBJ2-5,TRBV7-5,13,CVRSCTAQETQYF
TRBJ2-7,TRBV29-1,17,CSVEGRGPSFSSYEQYF
TRBJ2-1,TRBV27,14,CASSPDRDNNEQFF
TRBJ2-2,TRBV4-2,14,CASSQTSSTGELFF
TRBJ2-3,TRBV4-2,16,CASSQDQAGGPDTQYF